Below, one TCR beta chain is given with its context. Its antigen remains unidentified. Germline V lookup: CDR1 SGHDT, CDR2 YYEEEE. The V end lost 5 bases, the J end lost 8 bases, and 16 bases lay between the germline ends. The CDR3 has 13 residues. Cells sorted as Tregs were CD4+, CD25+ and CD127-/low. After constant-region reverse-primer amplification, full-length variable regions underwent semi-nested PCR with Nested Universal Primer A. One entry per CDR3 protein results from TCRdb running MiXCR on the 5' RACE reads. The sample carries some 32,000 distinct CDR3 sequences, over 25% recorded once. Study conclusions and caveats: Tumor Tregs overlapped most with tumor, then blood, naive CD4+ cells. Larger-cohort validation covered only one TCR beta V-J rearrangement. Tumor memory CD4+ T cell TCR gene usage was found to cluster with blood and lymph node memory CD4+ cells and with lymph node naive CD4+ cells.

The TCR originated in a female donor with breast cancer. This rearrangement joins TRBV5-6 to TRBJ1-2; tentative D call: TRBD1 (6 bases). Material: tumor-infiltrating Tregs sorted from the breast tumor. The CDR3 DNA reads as TGTGCCAGCAGGAACGGGGGCCGCTGGGGCTACACCTTC. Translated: CASRNGGRWGYTF.